This T cell receptor beta chain derives from a study of T cell repertoires in cytomegalovirus infection. In the study overall: Carrying CMV and the relevant HLA type showed in public TCR beta signatures.

TCRdb re-called the reads with MiXCR, one entry per CDR3 protein. The sample yields about 770,000 distinct CDR3 sequences, 29% seen once. This clonotype has just a few counts. Its cognate antigen is unknown. Study-wide results and caveats: Identification of carriers of CMV plus the relevant HLA was achieved through cumulative public TCR beta family frequency. CMV-specific TCR beta clonotypes restricted by HLA-C dominated the ex vivo response.

The length of the CDR3 is 12 residues. The germline CDR1 and CDR2 sequences are SEHNR and FQNEAQ (reference sequence). Trimming stripped 8 bases from V and 6 bases from J, with 13 bases between. The specimen was cultured CD8+ T cells from PBMCs, collected from culture after CMV antigen stimulation. The chain couples TRBV7-9 to TRBJ1-1; no definite D call. This TCR was recovered from a human donor in good health (CMV status not recorded). Some clones in this sample may be carry-over from other donors' samples. The CDR3 region has the DNA TGTGCCAGCGGACGAGAAAGCCCTGAAGCTTTCTTT. Protein: CASGRESPEAFF.